These T cell receptor beta chains were read from a single sample in a study of response to subunit inactivated influenza vaccine. TCRdb independently ran MiXCR on the RT-PCR reads; one entry per CDR3 protein. The sample has around 530,000 distinct CDR3 sequences, 16% seen once. Sequencing used CD4+ T cells sorted from PBMCs, obtained approximately 25 months after vaccination. These receptors were collected from a man in his fifties or sixties who received an inactivated influenza vaccine. Both conserved end residues are part of each CDR3. D genes are given only for firm matches. Clone size appears in some rows only: once, few, many, or a class for an expanded clone.

len | j_gene | abundance | v_gene | d_gene | CDR3aa | CDR3nt
15 | TRBJ2-7 | NA | TRBV6-2/TRBV6-3 | TRBD2 | CASRVPSGSSYEQYF | TGTGCCAGCAGAGTTCCTAGCGGGAGCTCCTACGAGCAGTACTTC
12 | TRBJ1-6 | few | TRBV5-1 | NA | CASSLDDSPLHF | TGCGCCAGCAGCTTGGACGATTCACCCCTCCACTTT
12 | TRBJ2-7 | NA | TRBV15 | NA | CATSRDGGEQYF | TGTGCCACCAGCAGAGATGGGGGCGAGCAGTACTTC
13 | TRBJ2-1 | NA | TRBV11-3 | NA | CASSPLRDNEQFF | TGTGCCAGCAGCCCCCTACGGGACAATGAGCAGTTCTTC
15 | TRBJ2-3 | NA | TRBV7-2 | NA | CASSIRGARTDTQYF | TGTGCCAGCAGCATTCGGGGGGCCCGAACAGATACGCAGTATTTT
15 | TRBJ2-3 | many | TRBV5-1 | NA | CASSLLGYSPDTQYF | TGCGCCAGCAGCTTGTTAGGGTATAGCCCAGATACGCAGTATTTT
16 | TRBJ2-7 | NA | TRBV20-1 | TRBD2 | CSARPSSGRPAYEQYF | TGCAGTGCTAGACCCTCCAGCGGGAGGCCCGCCTACGAGCAGTACTTC
19 | TRBJ2-1 | many | TRBV14 | TRBD2 | CASSQDPASGSASYNEQFF | TGTGCCAGCAGCCAAGATCCCGCTAGCGGGAGCGCTTCCTACAATGAGCAGTTCTTC
15 | TRBJ1-2 | NA | TRBV4-1 | TRBD1 | CASSPGQGAGYGYTF | TGCGCCAGCAGCCCGGGACAGGGGGCGGGCTATGGCTACACCTTC
16 | TRBJ2-5 | NA | TRBV4-2 | NA | CASSQEPGVSQETQYF | TGTGCCAGCAGCCAAGAACCGGGGGTTTCCCAAGAGACCCAGTACTTC
15 | TRBJ1-5 | few | TRBV12-3/TRBV12-4 | TRBD1 | CASSIGTGSNQPQHF | TGTGCCAGCAGCATCGGGACAGGTAGCAATCAGCCCCAGCATTTT
16 | TRBJ2-2 | NA | TRBV6-1 | NA | CASSERTSRNTGELFF | TGTGCCAGCAGTGAAAGGACATCTCGTAACACCGGGGAGCTGTTTTTT
14 | TRBJ1-5 | few | TRBV20-1 | TRBD1 | CSARGQGAGQPQHF | TGCAGTGCTAGAGGACAGGGAGCGGGTCAGCCCCAGCATTTT
19 | TRBJ1-4 | NA | TRBV5-1 | TRBD1 | CASSTGHWDRESESEKLFF | TGCGCCAGCAGCACGGGCCATTGGGACAGGGAAAGCGAGAGTGAAAAACTGTTTTTT
14 | TRBJ2-3 | many | TRBV29-1 | NA | CSVERGVGTDTQYF | TGCAGCGTTGAACGAGGGGTTGGCACAGATACGCAGTATTTT
16 | TRBJ2-1 | few | TRBV27 | TRBD2 | CASSKKLAGALNEQFF | TGTGCCAGCAGTAAAAAACTAGCGGGGGCACTCAATGAGCAGTTCTTC
17 | TRBJ1-5 | NA | TRBV28 | TRBD1 | CASRERGTGGANQPQHF | TGTGCCAGCAGGGAACGAGGGACAGGGGGAGCCAATCAGCCCCAGCATTTT
14 | TRBJ2-2 | once | TRBV7-9 | TRBD2 | CASSPSGVTGELFF | TGTGCCAGCAGTCCAAGCGGGGTCACCGGGGAGCTGTTTTTT
17 | TRBJ2-1 | few | TRBV18 | TRBD2 | CASSPPGAGGPYNEQFF | TGTGCCAGCTCACCACCAGGGGCGGGGGGCCCATACAATGAGCAGTTCTTC
16 | TRBJ2-2 | NA | TRBV19 | TRBD1 | CASSIGTGGYTGELFF | TGTGCCAGTAGTATTGGGACAGGGGGCTACACCGGGGAGCTGTTTTTT
20 | TRBJ2-7 | few | TRBV20-1 | TRBD2 | CSASADVARSGSRSRYEQYF | TGCAGTGCTAGTGCAGACGTCGCGAGGAGCGGGAGTAGATCCCGATACGAGCAGTACTTC
17 | TRBJ2-7 | NA | TRBV28 | TRBD2 | CASSLFVATSVLYEQYF | TGTGCCAGCAGTTTATTTGTTGCGACTAGCGTTCTCTACGAGCAGTACTTC
16 | TRBJ2-1 | few | TRBV12-3/TRBV12-4 | TRBD2 | CASRGVAGGPWDEQFF | TGTGCCAGTAGGGGGGTAGCGGGAGGCCCTTGGGATGAGCAGTTCTTC
16 | TRBJ1-6 | NA | TRBV12-3/TRBV12-4 | TRBD1 | CASSARDRARNSPLHF | TGTGCCAGCAGTGCCCGGGACAGGGCTAGGAATTCACCCCTCCACTTT
16 | TRBJ2-3 | few | TRBV7-2 | TRBD2 | CASSLLGAGDGDTQYF | TGTGCCAGCAGCTTACTCGGGGCGGGAGATGGGGATACGCAGTATTTT
16 | TRBJ2-2 | NA | TRBV20-1 | TRBD2 | CSAREVSGRATGELFF | TGCAGTGCTAGAGAGGTCAGCGGGAGGGCCACCGGGGAGCTGTTTTTT
13 | TRBJ2-2 | many | TRBV6-6 | NA | CASSHISTGELFF | TGTGCCAGCAGTCATATAAGCACCGGGGAGCTGTTTTTT
16 | TRBJ2-1 | many | TRBV6-2/TRBV6-3 | NA | CASSIISARSDNEQFF | TGTGCCAGCAGTATAATTAGCGCCCGGAGCGACAATGAGCAGTTCTTC
16 | TRBJ1-4 | once | TRBV4-3 | NA | CASSQDLRTSNEKLFF | TGCGCCAGCAGCCAAGATCTAAGGACAAGTAATGAAAAACTGTTTTTT
15 | TRBJ2-2 | many | TRBV11-2 | NA | CASSLGQVRTGELFF | TGTGCCAGCAGCTTGGGCCAGGTGCGCACCGGGGAGCTGTTTTTT
11 | TRBJ2-1 | few | TRBV12-3/TRBV12-4 | NA | CASRSRDEQFF | TGTGCTTCAAGGAGTCGGGATGAGCAGTTCTTC
15 | TRBJ2-7 | NA | TRBV6-1 | TRBD1 | CASSQTGDPTYEQYF | TGTGCCAGCAGTCAAACAGGGGATCCGACCTACGAGCAGTACTTC
14 | TRBJ2-7 | few | TRBV12-3/TRBV12-4 | NA | CASSLRQEAYEQYF | TGTGCCAGCAGTTTAAGACAGGAAGCCTACGAGCAGTACTTC
15 | TRBJ2-7 | few | TRBV10-3 | TRBD1 | CAISEVGTGPYEQYF | TGTGCCATCAGTGAAGTTGGGACAGGGCCCTACGAGCAGTACTTC
16 | TRBJ2-2 | few | TRBV5-1 | NA | CASSLGGGFGTGELFF | TGCGCCAGCAGCTTGGGTGGCGGCTTCGGAACCGGGGAGCTGTTTTTT
16 | TRBJ2-1 | NA | TRBV6-5 | TRBD2 | CASSYSLAGGDNEQFF | TGTGCCAGCAGTTACTCACTAGCGGGGGGTGATAATGAGCAGTTCTTC
13 | TRBJ1-2 | NA | TRBV2 | NA | CASKEGFDYGYTF | TGTGCCAGCAAGGAGGGGTTCGACTATGGCTACACCTTC
13 | TRBJ1-5 | NA | TRBV5-1 | NA | CASSRSYNQPQHF | TGCGCCAGCTCGCGAAGTTATAATCAGCCCCAGCATTTT
16 | TRBJ1-3 | NA | TRBV7-9 | NA | CASSRQAGGSGNTIYF | TGTGCCAGCAGCCGCCAGGCGGGGGGCTCTGGAAACACCATATATTTT
14 | TRBJ2-1 | few | TRBV6-2/TRBV6-3 | TRBD1 | CASSHRQGAGEQFF | TGTGCCAGCAGCCATCGACAGGGGGCGGGTGAGCAGTTCTTC
12 | TRBJ2-1 | few | TRBV6-5 | NA | CASSSPLRQQFF | TGTGCCAGCAGTTCCCCGCTTCGTCAGCAGTTCTTC
15 | TRBJ1-1 | NA | TRBV20-1 | NA | CSARDPRGSDTEAFF | TGCAGTGCTAGAGATCCCCGGGGGTCGGACACTGAAGCTTTCTTT
14 | TRBJ2-1 | NA | TRBV5-1 | NA | CASRPSVSYNEQFF | TGCGCCAGCAGGCCCTCGGTCTCCTACAATGAGCAGTTCTTC
15 | TRBJ1-5 | NA | TRBV2 | NA | CASSGLGRSNQPQHF | TGTGCCAGCAGTGGTTTAGGCCGTAGCAATCAGCCCCAGCATTTT
12 | TRBJ1-2 | NA | TRBV20-1 | NA | CSATGQLYGYTF | TGCAGTGCTACAGGACAGCTCTATGGCTACACCTTC
13 | TRBJ1-2 | few | TRBV20-1 | NA | CSATSGTVYGYTF | TGCAGTGCTACTTCCGGGACGGTCTATGGCTACACCTTC
15 | TRBJ2-2 | many | TRBV5-1 | NA | CASSLDRANTGELFF | TGCGCCAGCAGCTTGGACAGGGCGAACACCGGGGAGCTGTTTTTT
15 | TRBJ2-2 | NA | TRBV28 | NA | CASSFVTDVTGELFF | TGTGCCAGCAGTTTCGTGACCGACGTCACCGGGGAGCTGTTTTTT
15 | TRBJ2-6 | NA | TRBV20-1 | NA | CSAQVGGSGANVLTF | TGCAGTGCTCAAGTAGGGGGGTCAGGGGCCAACGTCCTGACTTTC